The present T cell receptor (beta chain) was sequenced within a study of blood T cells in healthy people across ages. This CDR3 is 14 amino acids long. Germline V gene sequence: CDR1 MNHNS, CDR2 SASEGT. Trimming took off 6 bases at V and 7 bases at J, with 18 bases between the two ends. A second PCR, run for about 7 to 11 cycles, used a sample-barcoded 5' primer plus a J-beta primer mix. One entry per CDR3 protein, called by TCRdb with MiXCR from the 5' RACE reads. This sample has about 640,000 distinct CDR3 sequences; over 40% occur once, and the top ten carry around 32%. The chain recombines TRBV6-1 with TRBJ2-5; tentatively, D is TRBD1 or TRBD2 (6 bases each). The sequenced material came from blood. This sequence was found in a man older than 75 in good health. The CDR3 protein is CASRNLGGRGTQYF. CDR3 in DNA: TGTGCCAGCAGGAACCTTGGGGGGCGCGGGACCCAGTACTTC.